The clone carrying this T cell receptor (beta chain) was counted a few times. Assay used: immunoSEQ multiplex PCR; TCRdb lists only in-frame clones, some missing. The sample contains tens of thousands of clones, 89% of which appear only once. This sample is part of a study of blood T cell repertoires in COVID-19. After removal of 5 bases from V and 6 bases from J, the junction contained 10 bases not matched to a gene. The CDR3 has 14 amino acids. CDR1 is SGHVS and CDR2 is FQNEAQ in the germline V gene. Material for sequencing was peripheral blood. The receptor's source is a man in his fifties with acute or convalescent COVID-19. The chain recombines TRBV7-8 with TRBJ2-7; 7 positions agree with TRBD1. Here the CDR3 reads CASSERTGLSEQYF. The CDR3, as DNA: TGTGCCAGCAGCGAACGGACAGGACTGAGCGAGCAGTACTTC.